The 21 T cell receptor beta chains reported below all come from one sample, sequenced in a study of cytomegalovirus exposure and HLA in healthy donors (dated by TCRdb to the late 2010s). Receptors were amplified or captured by the immunoSEQ multiplex PCR assay. For the multiplex PCR, a mixture combining 60 forward primers for TCR Vbeta segments and 13 reverse primers for TCR Jbeta segments was used. TCRdb took over this immuneACCESS table, retaining in-frame rearrangements with V and J assigned. Such tables are incomplete; in checked studies, under half of the missing clones stem from an unresolved V gene, and the remainder is unexplained. This sample gives about 190,000 clones in total; over 60% of them show up just once. The ten largest clonotypes hold over 4% of the sample. Material for sequencing was PBMCs. These TCRs come from a man aged 30 to 45 in good health and CMV-seropositive.

In its sample, this clone was seen once. The chain couples TRBV7-2 to TRBJ2-4, with a tentative D call TRBD2 (5 bases). Trimming left V 0 bases short and J 4 bases short, with 7 bases between. Germline lookup yields CDR1 SGHTA and CDR2 FQGNSA. The CDR3 has 14 residues. The CDR3 coding sequence is TGTGCCAGCAGCTTAGCGAGGGAGAAAAACATTCAGTACTTC. This translates into CASSLAREKNIQYF.

Turning to this clone: An end of the junction does not agree with germline; a read error may underlie this. The chain uses TRBV2 and TRBJ2-7; 10 bases are a match to TRBD2. This CDR3 is built from 12 residues. Germline V gives CDR1 SNHLY, CDR2 FYNNEI. The CDR3 sequence is CASSESVLAGDF. Here the CDR3 DNA reads TGTGCCAGCAGTGAATCCGTGCTAGCGGGAGACTTC.

The table lists this clone with a few counts. This chain uses TRBV6-1 with TRBJ1-2, with no clear D. CDR3 length equals 11 residues. The germline CDR1 and CDR2 sequences are MNHNS and SASEGT. The germline V and J ends were trimmed by 6 bases and 8 bases, with 10 bases remaining between them. CDR3 in amino acids: CASSETRGYTF. CDR3 in DNA: TGTGCCAGCAGCGAAACGCGCGGCTACACCTTC.

This sequence joins TRBV6-4 and TRBJ2-2, with 11 bases lining up with TRBD1. The CDR3 totals 17 residues. V lost 3 bases and J lost 4; bases outside the gene matches: 7. The germline gives CDR1 MRHNA, CDR2 SNTAGT. In DNA form, the CDR3 reads TGTGCCAGCAGTGAACAGCTCGGGACAGGGGGCACCGGGGAGCTGTTTTTT. Translated, it gives CASSEQLGTGGTGELFF.

This clone was recorded a few times. A junction end diverges from the germline sequence, so it may reflect a read error. V gene TRBV5-4 combines with J gene TRBJ1-2, with TRBD1 as a possible D gene (5 bases). The CDR3 contains 14 residues. CDR1 SGHNT and CDR2 YYREEE come from the germline V gene (reference sequence). The CDR3 region has the DNA TGCGCCAGCAGCCAAGACAGAGGTAACTATGGCTACACCTTC. It encodes CASSQDRGNYGYTF.

The chain links TRBV28 to TRBJ2-1; 7 nucleotides align to TRBD1. Losses at the gene ends were 3 bases for V and 7 bases for J; bases not matched to a gene: 9. CDR3 length: 15 amino acids. CDR1 MDHEN and CDR2 SYDVKM come from the germline V gene. DNA for the CDR3: TGTGCCAGCAGTTTGACAGGGTACGGCCGGAATGAGCAGTTCTTC. Amino acids: CASSLTGYGRNEQFF. The whole variable domain, remainder taken from reference TRBV28 and TRBJ2-1, is DVKVTQSSRYLVKRTGEKVFLECVQDMDHENMFWYRQDPGLGLRLIYFSYDVKMKEKGDIPEGYSVSREKKERFSLILESASTNQTSMYLCASSLTGYGRNEQFFGPGTRLTVL.

The V call is TRBV27, the J call TRBJ2-5; tentatively, D is TRBD2 (6 bases). The CDR3 has 15 amino acids. V was shortened by 5 bases and J by 5 bases, with 18 bases between the two germline ends. Germline V lookup: CDR1 MNHEY, CDR2 SMNVEV (reference sequence). The CDR3 is CASSVRTAGGETQYF. In DNA, the CDR3 is TGTGCCAGCAGTGTTCGGACCGCTGGGGGGGAGACCCAGTACTTC.

The chain is built from TRBV6-5 and TRBJ2-7; no firm D call. This CDR3 has 13 residues. The ends were cut back, 8 bases at V and 4 bases at J, with 15 bases in the middle. Germline loops: CDR1 MNHEY, CDR2 SVGAGI. Here the CDR3 reads CASLSRLDYEQYF. The CDR3 DNA is TGTGCCAGCCTTAGCCGTCTCGATTACGAGCAGTACTTC.

This clone was seen a handful of times. The chain has TRBV27 and TRBJ2-5; 9 nucleotides line up with TRBD1. This CDR3 contains 13 residues. Unmatched junction bases numbered 1, after V lost 4 bases and J lost 4 bases. Germline V gene data show CDR1 as MNHEY and CDR2 as SMNVEV (reference sequence). DNA for the CDR3: TGTGCCAGCAGTTGGACAGGGGTAGAGACCCAGTACTTC. Residues: CASSWTGVETQYF.

The CDR3 sequence: CASSLGQAGNEKLFF. In DNA form, the CDR3 reads TGCGCCAGCAGCTTGGGGCAGGCGGGTAATGAAAAACTGTTTTTT. V is TRBV5-1 and J is TRBJ1-4; D gene unclear. CDR3 length equals 15 residues. Germline V gene lookup returns CDR1 SGHRS and CDR2 YFSETQ. The V gene lost 0 bases and the J gene lost 4 bases, with 10 bases spanning the gap.

The CDR3 reads CASSPRQVPAPYEQYF. The CDR3 DNA reads TGTGCCAGCAGCCCTAGACAGGTCCCGGCTCCCTACGAGCAGTACTTC. The rearrangement joins TRBV9 to TRBJ2-7; a weak D match, TRBD1 (6 bases). This CDR3 spans 16 amino acids. CDR1 SGDLS and CDR2 YYNGEE come from the germline V gene. V was shortened by 4 bases and J by 2 bases, with 19 bases between the two germline ends.

This clone was observed a few times. This chain uses TRBV19 with TRBJ2-7; weak D call: TRBD2 (5 bases). The V end was cut by 4 bases, the J end by 3 bases, with 10 bases between. Germline-derived CDR1 and CDR2 are LNHDA and SQIVND (reference sequence). The CDR3 is 13 residues long. CDR3 region: CASSRAGSYEQYF. The CDR3 nucleotides read TGTGCCAGTAGTAGGGCGGGCAGCTACGAGCAGTACTTC. Supplemented by reference TRBV19 and TRBJ2-7, the full variable domain reads DGGITQSPKYLFRKEGQNVTLSCEQNLNHDAMYWYRQDPGQGLRLIYYSQIVNDFQKGDIAEGYSVSREKKESFPLTVTSAQKNPTAFYLCASSRAGSYEQYFGPGTRLTVT.

This clone was recorded once. The chain has TRBV4-1 and TRBJ1-1; 10 bases align to TRBD1. The ends lost 2 bases at V and 3 bases at J; junction bases unmatched: 3. This CDR3 is built from 15 residues. The germline V gene encodes CDR1 MGHRA and CDR2 YSYEKL. The CDR3 DNA is TGCGCCAGCAGCCAACCGGGACAGGGGTACACTGAAGCTTTCTTT. This encodes CASSQPGQGYTEAFF.

In this sample, this clone turned up once. The CDR3 DNA is TGTGCCAGCAGCTTTGGAGGTTTTAGCAATCAGCCCCAGCATTTT. Translating it yields CASSFGGFSNQPQHF. The V call is TRBV5-8, the J call TRBJ1-5; no clear D. Trimming left V 2 bases short and J 0 bases short, with 9 bases between. Germline lookup yields CDR1 SGHTS and CDR2 YDEGEE. There are 15 residues in the CDR3.

This clone was counted between two and nine times. The chain has TRBV28 and TRBJ1-6; 9 nucleotides line up with TRBD1. Germline-derived CDR1 and CDR2 are MDHEN and SYDVKM. Unmatched junction bases numbered 5, after V lost 8 bases and J lost 3 bases. This CDR3 region has 15 residues. CDR3 residues: CASGTGRFYNSPLHF. The CDR3 nucleotides read TGTGCCAGCGGGACAGGGAGATTCTATAATTCACCCCTCCACTTT.

The chain has TRBV5-1 and TRBJ2-4, with TRBD2 matching over 12 bases. This CDR3 spans 16 amino acids. V shed 2 bases, J shed 7 bases, and the junction held 7 bases outside the gene matches. In germline, CDR1 is SGHRS, CDR2 YFSETQ. The CDR3 protein is CASSFRLAGEPNIQYF. The CDR3 nucleotides read TGCGCCAGCAGCTTCCGACTAGCGGGGGAACCGAACATTCAGTACTTC.

The chain couples TRBV10-1 to TRBJ2-3, with 8 nucleotides matching TRBD2. Germline loops: CDR1 WNHNN, CDR2 SYGVQD (reference sequence). This CDR3 comprises 20 residues. Losses at the gene ends were 0 bases for V and 0 bases for J; bases not matched to a gene: 14. In DNA form, the CDR3 reads TGCGCCAGCAGTGAGTCTGAACCGAGCGGGAGCCCCCCAAGCACAGATACGCAGTATTTT. It yields the protein CASSESEPSGSPPSTDTQYF.

The chain has TRBV10-3 and TRBJ2-1, with TRBD2 matching over 12 bases. The CDR3 contains 18 residues. J gave up 6 bases and V 2 bases, and 11 bases lay outside the gene matches. Germline CDR1 reads ENHRY; CDR2 reads SYGVKD. Here the CDR3 DNA reads TGTGCCATCAGTGAGCGATTACTAGCGGGGGGCGGATCCAATGAGCAGTTCTTC. Its protein is CAISERLLAGGGSNEQFF.

The chain has TRBV29-1 and TRBJ1-1; weak D call: TRBD1 (6 bases). The CDR3 consists of 13 residues. Germline loops: CDR1 SQVTM, CDR2 ANQGSEA. The V gene lost 7 bases and the J gene lost 4 bases, with 16 bases spanning the gap. CDR3: CSGTGTPSTEAFF. The CDR3 region has the DNA TGCAGCGGTACCGGGACACCATCCACTGAAGCTTTCTTT.

This chain links TRBV7-2 with TRBJ2-7; 7 bases agree with TRBD2. After removal of 5 bases from V and 4 bases from J, the junction contained 5 bases not matched to a gene. This CDR3 is 13 amino acids long. The germline CDR1 and CDR2 sequences are SGHTA and FQGNSA. CDR3 region: CASSDPGGYEQYF. The CDR3 region has the DNA TGTGCCAGCAGCGACCCGGGGGGTTACGAGCAGTACTTC.

This sequence joins TRBV6-1 and TRBJ2-7, with D possibly being TRBD1 (6 bases). The CDR3 consists of 15 residues. CDR1 and CDR2 (germline): MNHNS, SASEGT. The V and J ends lost 8 bases and 2 bases respectively, with 19 bases between them. The CDR3 DNA sequence: TGTGCCAGCCGATTACAGGGTTTAGACGCCTACGAGCAGTACTTC. Amino acids: CASRLQGLDAYEQYF.